This entry describes one T cell receptor (beta chain). What it recognizes is unknown. This sample was taken from a study of T cell responses to AZD1222 COVID-19 vaccine. Overall study findings and caveats: At study baseline, merely six AZD1222 recipients were seropositive. Reportedly, close to half of spike-specific TCRs are directed against unmutated variant regions. After two AZD1222 doses, spike-specific TCR breadth and depth rose versus day 0.

Only in-frame clones appear in the TCRdb table, and some are missing; sequencing was by immunoSEQ multiplex PCR. The sample records some 99,000 clones, nearly 90% being singletons. Looked up from germline, CDR1 is SNHLY and CDR2 is FYNNEI. CDR3 length: 13 amino acids. Trimming took off 4 bases at V and 9 bases at J, with 13 bases between the two ends. This clonotype was sampled from an adult in good health. The specimen comprised peripheral blood, sampled on day 0 of AZD1222 vaccination. The V gene is TRBV2, the J gene TRBJ2-1, with D perhaps TRBD2 (5 bases). The CDR3 nucleotides are TGTGCCAGCAGTGGAACGTCGGGGAGTGAGCAGTTCTTC. The encoded protein is CASSGTSGSEQFF.